This T cell receptor beta chain was identified during a study of T cell repertoires in ileal Crohn's disease. Study-wide background: At surgery, 30% to 40% of patients smoked, with median disease duration 7.9 years. At postoperative colonoscopy, neoterminal ileum biopsies were taken as M6.

Study-wide results and limits: All patients with clonality above 26.8% had endoscopic recurrence.

This CDR3 comprises 14 residues. In germline, CDR1 is SGDLS, CDR2 YYNGEE. Trimming cost V 0 bases and J 5 bases; bases outside gene matches: 4. A remark on this clone: Its specificity is not known.

Time point reported: neoterminal ileum biopsy at postoperative endoscopy, about 6 months after surgery. Eligibility required adulthood, ileal or ileocolonic Crohn's disease and indicated ileocolonic resection. Using immunoSEQ multiplex PCR, the repertoire was profiled, and TCRdb retains in-frame clones only, with some absent. The table records 13,000 or so clones, about three quarters of them present only once. The clonotype originates from an adult with Crohn's disease. V is TRBV9 and J is TRBJ2-5, with 7 bases matching TRBD2. Sequencing used ileal tissue. The CDR3 sequence is CASSVGVGGETQYF. CDR3 coding DNA: TGTGCCAGCAGCGTAGGTGTGGGGGGGGAGACCCAGTACTTC.